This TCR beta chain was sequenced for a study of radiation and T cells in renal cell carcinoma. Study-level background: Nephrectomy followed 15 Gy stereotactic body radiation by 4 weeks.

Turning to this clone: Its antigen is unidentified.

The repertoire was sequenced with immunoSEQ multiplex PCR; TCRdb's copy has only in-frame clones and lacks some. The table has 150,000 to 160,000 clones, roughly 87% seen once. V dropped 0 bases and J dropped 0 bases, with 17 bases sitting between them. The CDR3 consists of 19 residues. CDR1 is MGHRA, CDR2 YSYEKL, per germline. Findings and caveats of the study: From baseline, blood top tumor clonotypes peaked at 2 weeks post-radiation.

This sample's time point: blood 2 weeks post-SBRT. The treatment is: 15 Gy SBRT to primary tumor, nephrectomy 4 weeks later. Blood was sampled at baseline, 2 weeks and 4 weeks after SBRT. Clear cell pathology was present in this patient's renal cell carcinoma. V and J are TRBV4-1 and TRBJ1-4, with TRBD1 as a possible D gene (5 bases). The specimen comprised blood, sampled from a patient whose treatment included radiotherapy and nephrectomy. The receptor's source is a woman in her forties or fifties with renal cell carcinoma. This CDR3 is CASSQEFRRGIATNEKLFF. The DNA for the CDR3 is TGCGCCAGCAGCCAAGAATTTCGTAGGGGAATTGCAACTAATGAAAAACTGTTTTTT.